This TCR beta chain appears in the sequencing data of a study of blood T cell repertoires in COVID-19. Recovered status applied to Cohort 3 donors who had two consecutive negative PCRs. It also applied to those with clearance or with symptom resolution. The repertoire was sequenced with immunoSEQ multiplex PCR; TCRdb's copy has only in-frame clones and lacks some. In the table there are 250,000 or so clones, 86% of which are singletons. V was cut by 6 bases and J by 1 base, with 9 bases left in between. From germline, CDR1 is SGHVS and CDR2 FQNEAQ. CDR3 length: 14 residues. The sequenced sample consisted of PBMCs or T cells enriched from blood (not recorded which). This sequence joins TRBV7-8 and TRBJ2-2; possible D gene TRBD1, 5 bases. This clonotype was sampled from a man aged 35-49 years who had recovered from COVID-19. CDR3 DNA: TGTGCCAGCAGGCTGGGGCGGAACACCGGGGAGCTGTTTTTT. This translates into CASRLGRNTGELFF.